This T cell receptor (beta chain) was profiled in a study of vaccination effects on CD4 cells after COVID-19. Overall study findings and caveats: Healthy vaccinees had only 1 of 255 vaccine-induced clones cross-react with common cold coronaviruses. Late in the post-vaccination period, infection-induced and vaccine-induced clones underwent marked clonal contraction. Convalescent patients were few in the study, and early post-infection timepoints were absent.

Trimming cost V 6 bases and J 6 bases; bases outside gene matches: 5. The CDR3 is made up of 14 amino acids. Germline CDR1 is MNHEY and CDR2 is SVGAGI. Clones were read by immunoSEQ multiplex PCR, and TCRdb kept only the in-frame ones, dropping some. The sample records tens of thousands of clones, 76% being singletons. This clone was detected only a few times. Its antigen is unknown. With the ViraFEST assay, the study expanded antigen-specific CD4+ T cells using viral peptide pools, then sequenced them. A roughly ten-day culture period preceded the isolation of CD4+ T cells. Each vaccine recipient was nucleocapsid antibody negative and had no prior SARS-CoV-2 infection. PBMC cultures contained around 2 million cells per well, 9 to 10 IU/ml IL-2 and roughly 9.5 ug/ml peptides.

Source: CD4+ T cells from PBMCs cultured with HCoV-NL63 spike peptides, taken before COVID-19 vaccination. The clonotype originates from a human donor who received a COVID-19 vaccine. The V gene is TRBV6-5, the J gene TRBJ2-2; TRBD1 agrees at 9 bases. CDR3 DNA sequence: TGTGCCAGCAGCCGGGACAGGGCGTCCGGGGAGCTGTTTTTT. It codes for CASSRDRASGELFF.